Listed below are T cell receptor beta chains from one sample, sequenced in a study of response to subunit inactivated influenza vaccine. TCRdb reprocessed the RT-PCR reads with MiXCR, giving one entry per CDR3 protein. Seen here are just under 550,000 distinct CDR3 sequences, under 25% observed once, and the top ten hold around 2.8%. These records were also assigned to another study, of T cells expressing NK-cell markers.

This material consisted of CD4+ T cells sorted from PBMCs, taken roughly 12 days after vaccination. The receptor source for this set is a man over 45 who received an inactivated influenza vaccine. The CDR3 runs from the conserved cysteine through the conserved F or W. D genes are given only for firm matches. Clone size is given for some rows only: seen once, a few or many times, or a class if the clone is expanded.

j_gene | v_gene | len | d_gene | abundance | CDR3aa | CDR3nt
TRBJ2-7 | TRBV5-1 | 14 | NA | NA | CASVGAYYSYEQYF | TGCGCCAGCGTCGGGGCGTACTACTCCTACGAGCAGTACTTC
TRBJ2-7 | TRBV7-8 | 13 | NA | NA | CASSRDLAGEQYF | TGTGCCAGCAGCCGGGACCTGGCGGGGGAGCAGTACTTC
TRBJ1-5 | TRBV5-1 | 13 | TRBD1 | NA | CASSWTGGQPQHF | TGCGCCAGCAGCTGGACAGGGGGTCAGCCCCAGCATTTT
TRBJ2-3 | TRBV6-1 | 18 | TRBD2 | few | CASSEVPAGGVSTDTQYF | TGTGCCAGCAGTGAAGTCCCAGCGGGAGGGGTTAGCACAGATACGCAGTATTTT
TRBJ2-2 | TRBV12-3/TRBV12-4 | 15 | TRBD2 | NA | CASNVAGGNTGELFF | TGTGCCAGCAACGTAGCGGGAGGGAACACCGGGGAGCTGTTTTTT
TRBJ2-1 | TRBV18 | 15 | NA | many | CASSPTVTRDNEQFF | TGTGCCAGCTCACCGACGGTCACTAGGGATAATGAGCAGTTCTTC
TRBJ2-7 | TRBV11-2 | 14 | NA | many | CASSPPGRDYEQYF | TGTGCCAGCAGCCCCCCGGGCAGGGACTACGAGCAGTACTTC
TRBJ2-7 | TRBV20-1 | 13 | TRBD1 | few | CSAGQGLPYEQYF | TGCAGTGCTGGACAGGGTTTGCCCTACGAGCAGTACTTC
TRBJ1-4 | TRBV5-1 | 14 | NA | once | CASRSGTTNEKLFF | TGCGCCAGCAGGTCAGGTACAACTAATGAAAAACTGTTTTTT
TRBJ2-2 | TRBV29-1 | 15 | TRBD1 | many | CSVDGDRGGTGELFF | TGCAGCGTTGACGGGGACAGGGGGGGGACCGGGGAGCTGTTTTTT
TRBJ2-2 | TRBV2 | 15 | TRBD2 | few | CASSTSGGRTGELFF | TGTGCCAGCAGTACTAGCGGGGGGAGGACCGGGGAGCTGTTTTTT
TRBJ2-5 | TRBV6-2/TRBV6-3 | 12 | NA | NA | CASSVAQETQYF | TGTGCCAGCAGTGTGGCCCAAGAGACCCAGTACTTC
TRBJ2-2 | TRBV7-2 | 17 | NA | few | CASSLYRAYTNTGELFF | TGTGCCAGCAGCTTATACAGGGCGTATACGAACACCGGGGAGCTGTTTTTT
TRBJ2-1 | TRBV7-2 | 14 | NA | few | CASSLSAQGGEQFF | TGTGCCAGCAGCTTATCCGCACAGGGAGGTGAGCAGTTCTTC
TRBJ1-1 | TRBV5-1 | 13 | TRBD1 | few | CASSLTTGSEAFF | TGCGCCAGCAGCCTGACGACAGGGTCTGAAGCTTTCTTT
TRBJ1-5 | TRBV6-2/TRBV6-3 | 15 | NA | NA | CASSWTQFSNQPQHF | TGTGCCAGCAGTTGGACCCAATTTAGCAATCAGCCCCAGCATTTT
TRBJ2-1 | TRBV12-3/TRBV12-4 | 13 | NA | NA | CASSLTSLYEQFF | TGTGCCAGCAGCCTTACTAGTCTTTATGAGCAGTTCTTC
TRBJ1-5 | TRBV6-7 | 17 | TRBD1 | NA | CASSYPGQGRDNQPQHF | TGTGCCAGCAGTTACCCGGGACAGGGTAGAGACAATCAGCCCCAGCATTTT
TRBJ1-1 | TRBV21-1 | 14 | NA | NA | CASTTDRLNTEAFF | TGTGCCAGTACTACGGACAGGTTGAACACTGAAGCTTTCTTT
TRBJ2-3 | TRBV20-1 | 13 | NA | NA | CSARDLMEDTQYF | TGCAGTGCTAGAGATCTCATGGAAGATACGCAGTATTTT
TRBJ2-3 | TRBV5-5 | 17 | TRBD1 | NA | CASSLAGQGASGDTQYF | TGTGCCAGCAGCTTGGCGGGACAGGGGGCCTCGGGAGATACGCAGTATTTT
TRBJ2-1 | TRBV20-1 | 15 | TRBD2 | few | CSARLAGGGYNEQFF | TGCAGTGCTCGACTAGCGGGAGGGGGGTACAATGAGCAGTTCTTC
TRBJ1-5 | TRBV4-2 | 15 | NA | NA | CASSPDRYSNQPQHF | TGTGCCAGCAGCCCTGACCGGTATAGCAATCAGCCCCAGCATTTT
TRBJ1-4 | TRBV29-1 | 13 | NA | NA | CSVAQATNEKLFF | TGCAGCGTTGCGCAGGCAACTAATGAAAAACTGTTTTTT
TRBJ1-1 | TRBV20-1 | 12 | TRBD1 | few | CSAMDRVTEAFF | TGCAGTGCAATGGACAGGGTCACTGAAGCTTTCTTT
TRBJ2-5 | TRBV7-9 | 15 | NA | NA | CASSRGLVPQETQYF | TGTGCCAGCAGCCGTGGTTTGGTTCCCCAAGAGACCCAGTACTTC